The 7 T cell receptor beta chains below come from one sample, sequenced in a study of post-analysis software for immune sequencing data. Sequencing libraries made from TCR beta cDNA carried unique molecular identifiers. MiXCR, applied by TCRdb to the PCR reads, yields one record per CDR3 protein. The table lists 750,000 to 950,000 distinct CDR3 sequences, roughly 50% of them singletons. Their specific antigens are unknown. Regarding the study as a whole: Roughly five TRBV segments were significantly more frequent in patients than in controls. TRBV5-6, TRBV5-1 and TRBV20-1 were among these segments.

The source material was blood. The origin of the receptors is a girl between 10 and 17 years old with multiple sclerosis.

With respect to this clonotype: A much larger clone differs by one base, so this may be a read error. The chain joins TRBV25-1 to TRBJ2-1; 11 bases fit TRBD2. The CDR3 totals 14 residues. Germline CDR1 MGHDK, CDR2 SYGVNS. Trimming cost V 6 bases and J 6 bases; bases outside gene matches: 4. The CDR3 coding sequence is TGTGCCAGCAGGCCGGGACTAGCGGCCAATGAGCAGTTCTTC. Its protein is CASRPGLAANEQFF.

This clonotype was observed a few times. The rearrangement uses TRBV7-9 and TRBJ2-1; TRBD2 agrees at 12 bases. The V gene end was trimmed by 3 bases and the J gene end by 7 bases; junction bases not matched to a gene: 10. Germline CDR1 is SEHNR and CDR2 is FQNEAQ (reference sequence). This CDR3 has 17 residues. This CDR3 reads CASSFGTSGQRGNEQFF. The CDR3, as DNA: TGTGCCAGCAGCTTCGGGACTAGCGGGCAACGCGGGAATGAGCAGTTCTTC.

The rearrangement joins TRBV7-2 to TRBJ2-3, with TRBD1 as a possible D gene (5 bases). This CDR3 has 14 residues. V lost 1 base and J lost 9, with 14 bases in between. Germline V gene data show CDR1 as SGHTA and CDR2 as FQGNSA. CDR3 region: CASSLETVPGTQYF. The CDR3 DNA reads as TGTGCCAGCAGCTTAGAAACAGTCCCAGGGACGCAGTATTTT.

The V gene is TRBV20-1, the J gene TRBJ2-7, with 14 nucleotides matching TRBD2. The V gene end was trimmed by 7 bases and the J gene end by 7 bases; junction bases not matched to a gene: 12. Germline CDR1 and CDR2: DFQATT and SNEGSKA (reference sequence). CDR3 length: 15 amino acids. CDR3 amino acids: CSGASGLAGVQEQYF. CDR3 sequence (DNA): TGCAGTGGGGCATCGGGACTAGCGGGAGTTCAAGAGCAGTACTTC.

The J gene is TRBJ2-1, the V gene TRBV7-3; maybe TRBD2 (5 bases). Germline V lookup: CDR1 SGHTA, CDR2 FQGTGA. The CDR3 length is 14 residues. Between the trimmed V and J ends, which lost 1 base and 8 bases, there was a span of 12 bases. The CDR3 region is CASSLRSSSDEQFF. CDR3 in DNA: TGTGCCAGCAGCTTAAGGTCTAGCAGCGATGAGCAGTTCTTC.

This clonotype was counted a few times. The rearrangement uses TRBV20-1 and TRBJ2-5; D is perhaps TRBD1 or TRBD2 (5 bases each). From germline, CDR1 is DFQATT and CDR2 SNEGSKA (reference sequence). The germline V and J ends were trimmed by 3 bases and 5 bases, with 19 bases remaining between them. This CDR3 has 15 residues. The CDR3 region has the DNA TGCAGTGCTAGTACTCCGGAGGTAGCAGGGGAGACCCAGTACTTC. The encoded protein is CSASTPEVAGETQYF.

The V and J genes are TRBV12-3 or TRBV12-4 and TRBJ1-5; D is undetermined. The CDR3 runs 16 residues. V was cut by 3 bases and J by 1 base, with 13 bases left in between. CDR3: CASSLSRVGSNQPQHF. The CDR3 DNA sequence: TGTGCCAGCAGTTTGTCCCGGGTAGGCAGCAATCAGCCCCAGCATTTT.